There are many counts of the clone carrying this TCR beta chain. Its antigen remains unknown. Amplified TCR beta CDR3 regions were obtained using RNA transcripts as template. The authors performed first-round RT-PCR with HTBI primers and then a second-round multiplex PCR. TCRdb re-derived calls from the multiplex PCR reads in MiXCR, one entry per CDR3 protein. The data contain about 740,000 distinct CDR3 sequences, roughly 40% of them singletons. This entry belongs to a study of Graves' ophthalmopathy and Graves' hyperthyroidism. Germline V CDR1 and CDR2: SGHTA, FQGNSA. The V end was cut by 1 base, the J end by 10 bases, with 13 bases between. This CDR3 is 13 amino acids long. Notes on the study in general: Detection in blood was also observed for most expanded thyroid clonotypes above 0.001 frequency.

Uncontrolled infections, other autoimmune diseases, pregnancy or lactation barred patients from enrollment. This chain uses TRBV7-2 with TRBJ1-1, with no clear D. Sequenced input: peripheral blood. The TCR sequence derives from an adult man with Graves' ophthalmopathy. The CDR3, as DNA: TGTGCCAGCAGCTTAGGGGGAAGCCTCGGAGCTTTCTTT. Its translation: CASSLGGSLGAFF.